This entry describes one TCR beta chain. Its antigen is as yet unknown. The sample comes from a study of cytomegalovirus exposure and HLA in healthy donors. General study results and limits: Investigators reported 150 to 200 TCR beta chains as tied to cytomegalovirus. Specificity for CMV antigens was confirmed in vitro for three of the CMV-associated chains.

The data were produced by immunoSEQ multiplex PCR, yet TCRdb's version contains in-frame clones alone and is incomplete. Of about 240,000 clones in the sample, roughly 86% are singletons; the top ten hold around 1.3%. The V gene's germline CDR1 is ENHRY and CDR2 SYGVKD. The CDR3 has 15 amino acids. The ends lost 2 bases at V and 4 bases at J; junction bases unmatched: 5. The source material was PBMCs. The chain combines TRBV10-3 with TRBJ2-7; TRBD1 aligns across 10 bases. The TCR originated in a young woman in good health and CMV-seropositive. CDR3 DNA: TGTGCCATCAGTGAGGAGGGACAGGGGACATACGAGCAGTACTTC. It translates to CAISEEGQGTYEQYF.